The sample holds a few counts of the clone carrying this T cell receptor beta chain. Its antigen is not known. This sample was taken from a study of cytomegalovirus exposure and HLA in healthy donors. Study-level information: HLA-typed donors were the source of about 85 million unique TCRs, which an early data release held. Points from the study as a whole: Follow-up analysis seemed to connect common viral pathogens with several of the most significant clusters identified. A later analysis linked a missense variant in DCLRE1C to the trimming of TCR beta V and J genes.

CDR1 and CDR2 from the germline V gene are SQVTM and ANQGSEA. The ends were cut back, 7 bases at V and 4 bases at J, with 16 bases in the middle. The CDR3 sequence is 13 residues long. Amplification used 60 Vbeta primers and 13 Jbeta primers. The method was immunoSEQ multiplex PCR; TCRdb's version includes in-frame clones alone and lacks a portion of them. The sample holds tens of thousands of clones, 70% to 90% seen once. This TCR was sampled from a woman aged 30 to 39 in good health and CMV-seronegative. The chain links TRBV29-1 to TRBJ1-2; possible D gene TRBD1, 6 bases. The sequenced sample was PBMCs. The CDR3 DNA is TGCAGCGCGGAGGGGGGGCGAGCCTATGGCTACACCTTC. It encodes CSAEGGRAYGYTF.